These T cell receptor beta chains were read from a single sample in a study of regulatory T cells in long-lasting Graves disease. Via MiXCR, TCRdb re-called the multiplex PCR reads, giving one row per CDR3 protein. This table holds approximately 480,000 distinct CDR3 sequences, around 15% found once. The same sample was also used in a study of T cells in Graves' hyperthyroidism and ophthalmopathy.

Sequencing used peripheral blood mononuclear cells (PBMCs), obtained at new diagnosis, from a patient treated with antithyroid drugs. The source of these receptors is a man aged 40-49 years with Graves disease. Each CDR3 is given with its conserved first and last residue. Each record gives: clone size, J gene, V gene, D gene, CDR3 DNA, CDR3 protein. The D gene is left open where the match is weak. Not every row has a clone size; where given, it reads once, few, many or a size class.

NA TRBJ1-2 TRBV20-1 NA TGCAGTGTCCTCAGACAGGTCTATGGCTACACCTTC CSVLRQVYGYTF
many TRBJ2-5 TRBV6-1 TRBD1 TGTGCCAGCAGGGGGACAGGGGGCGGAGAGACCCAGTACTTC CASRGTGGGETQYF
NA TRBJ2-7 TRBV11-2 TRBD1 TGTGCCAGCAGCTTAAGTCCCGGGACAGGGTACTACGAGCAGTACTTC CASSLSPGTGYYEQYF
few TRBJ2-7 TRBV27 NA TGTGCCAGCGGATTCCAGGGGAGGGAGCAGTACTTC CASGFQGREQYF
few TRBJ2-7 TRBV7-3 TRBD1 TGTGCCAGCAGCTCATCCCGCGTCCAGGGGGCTAAGTACTTC CASSSSRVQGAKYF
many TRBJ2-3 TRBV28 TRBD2 TGTGCCAGCAGTCCTCGGACTAGCGGGATGGGATTCACAGATACGCAGTATTTT CASSPRTSGMGFTDTQYF
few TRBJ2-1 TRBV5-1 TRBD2 TGCGCCAGCAGCTGGCCCCCGGGGGGGGACTACAATGAGCAGTTCTTC CASSWPPGGDYNEQFF
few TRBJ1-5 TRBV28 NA TGTGCCAGTCGGGTCAATAGCAATCAGCCCCAGCATTTT CASRVNSNQPQHF
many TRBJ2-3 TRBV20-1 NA TGCAGTGCTAGAGATAGGTGGGGGTCGCAGTATTTT CSARDRWGSQYF
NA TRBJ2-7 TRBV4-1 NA TGCGCCAGCAGCCAAGAAGGGGTAATTTTCTACGAGCAGTACTTC CASSQEGVIFYEQYF
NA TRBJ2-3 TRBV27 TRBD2 TGTGCCAGCAAAATACTAGCGACCGCTAGCATAGATACGCAGTATTTT CASKILATASIDTQYF
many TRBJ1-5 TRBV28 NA TGTGCCAGCAGTGTACAGGGTCAGCCCCAGCATTTT CASSVQGQPQHF
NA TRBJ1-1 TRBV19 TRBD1 TGTGCCAGTACCCCCGACAGGGGCACTGAAGCTTTCTTT CASTPDRGTEAFF
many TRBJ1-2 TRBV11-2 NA TGTGCCAGCAGCTTGGGCCACAGAGACTATGGCTACACCTTC CASSLGHRDYGYTF
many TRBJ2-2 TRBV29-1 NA TGCAGCGTTGCCACCGAACTCCTTACCGGGGAGCTGTTTTTT CSVATELLTGELFF
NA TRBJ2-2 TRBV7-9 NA TGTGCCAGCAGCTTCGGGCGGCAGATGAACACCGGGGAGCTGTTTTTT CASSFGRQMNTGELFF
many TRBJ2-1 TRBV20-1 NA TGCAGTGCTAGGTCCCCCCCGGTGGCAGGCCCCAATGAGCAGTTCTTC CSARSPPVAGPNEQFF
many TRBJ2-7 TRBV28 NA TGTGCCAGCAGTTTAGTGGCAGGTGGGACCTCCTACGAGCAGTACTTC CASSLVAGGTSYEQYF
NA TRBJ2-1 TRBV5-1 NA TGCGCCAGCAGCTTGGGGGCGGGATTTCAGTTCTTC CASSLGAGFQFF
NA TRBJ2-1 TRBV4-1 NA TGCGCCAGCAGCCAAGGGTTTGGCGGAGGGTACAATGAGCAGTTCTTC CASSQGFGGGYNEQFF
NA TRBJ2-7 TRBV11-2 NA TGTGCCAGCAGTGGCGGGAAACCACCCTACGAGCAGTACTTC CASSGGKPPYEQYF
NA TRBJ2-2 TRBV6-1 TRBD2 TGTGCCAGCAATTTTCAAGGTAGCGGGAGCGGGGAGCTGTTTTTT CASNFQGSGSGELFF